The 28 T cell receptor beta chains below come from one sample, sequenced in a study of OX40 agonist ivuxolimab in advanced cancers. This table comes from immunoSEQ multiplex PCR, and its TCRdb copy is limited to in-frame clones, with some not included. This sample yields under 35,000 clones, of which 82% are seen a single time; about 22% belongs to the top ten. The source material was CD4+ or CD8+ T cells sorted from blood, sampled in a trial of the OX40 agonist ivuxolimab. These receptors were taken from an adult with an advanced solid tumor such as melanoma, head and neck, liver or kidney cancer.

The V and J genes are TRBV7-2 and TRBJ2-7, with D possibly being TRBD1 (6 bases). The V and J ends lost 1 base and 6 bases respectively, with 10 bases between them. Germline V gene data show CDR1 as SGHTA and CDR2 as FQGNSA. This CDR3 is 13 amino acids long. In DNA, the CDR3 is TGTGCCAGCAGCTTAGTGGGGACACGCGAGCAGTACTTC. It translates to CASSLVGTREQYF.

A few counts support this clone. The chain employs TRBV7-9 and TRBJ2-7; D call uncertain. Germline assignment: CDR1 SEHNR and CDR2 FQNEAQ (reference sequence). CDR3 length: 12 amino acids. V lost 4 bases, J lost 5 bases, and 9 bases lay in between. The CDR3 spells CASSSYRDEQYF. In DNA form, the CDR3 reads TGTGCCAGCAGCTCTTACAGAGACGAGCAGTACTTC. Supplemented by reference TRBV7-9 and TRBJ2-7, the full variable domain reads DTGVSQNPRHKITKRGQNVTFRCDPISEHNRLYWYRQTLGQGPEFLTYFQNEAQLEKSRLLSDRFSAERPKGSFSTLEIQRTEQGDSAMYLCASSSYRDEQYFGPGTRLTVT.

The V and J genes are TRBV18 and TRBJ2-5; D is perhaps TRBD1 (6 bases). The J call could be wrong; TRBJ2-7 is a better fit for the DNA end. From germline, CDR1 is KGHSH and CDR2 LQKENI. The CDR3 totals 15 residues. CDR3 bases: TGTGCCAGCTCACGGGGGCCGTCTAAGGGCTACGAGCAGTACTTC. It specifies CASSRGPSKGYEQYF.

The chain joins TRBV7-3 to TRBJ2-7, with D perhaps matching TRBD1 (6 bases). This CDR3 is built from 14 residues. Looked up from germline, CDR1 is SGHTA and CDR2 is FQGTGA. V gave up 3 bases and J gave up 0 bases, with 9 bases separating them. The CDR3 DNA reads TGTGCCAGCAGCTTGGGACACCTCTCCTACGAGCAGTACTTC. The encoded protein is CASSLGHLSYEQYF.

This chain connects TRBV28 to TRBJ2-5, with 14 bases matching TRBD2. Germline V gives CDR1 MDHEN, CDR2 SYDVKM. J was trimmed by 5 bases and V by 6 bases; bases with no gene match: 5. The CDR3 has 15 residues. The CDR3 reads CASRGLAGDGETQYF. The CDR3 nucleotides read TGTGCCAGCAGGGGACTAGCGGGAGATGGGGAGACCCAGTACTTC.

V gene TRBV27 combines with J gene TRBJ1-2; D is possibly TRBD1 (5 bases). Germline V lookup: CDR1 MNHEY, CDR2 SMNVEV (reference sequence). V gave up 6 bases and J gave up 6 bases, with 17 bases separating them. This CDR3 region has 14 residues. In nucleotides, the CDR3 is TGTGCCAGCAGCCCCCATGGGGGAAACGATGGCTACACCTTC. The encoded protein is CASSPHGGNDGYTF.

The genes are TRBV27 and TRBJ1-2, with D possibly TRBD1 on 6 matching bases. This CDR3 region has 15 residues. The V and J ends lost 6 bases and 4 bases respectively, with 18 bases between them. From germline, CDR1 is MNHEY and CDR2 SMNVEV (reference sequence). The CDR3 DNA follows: TGTGCCAGCAGCCGGACTTGGGGGGCGACCTATGGCTACACCTTC. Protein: CASSRTWGATYGYTF.

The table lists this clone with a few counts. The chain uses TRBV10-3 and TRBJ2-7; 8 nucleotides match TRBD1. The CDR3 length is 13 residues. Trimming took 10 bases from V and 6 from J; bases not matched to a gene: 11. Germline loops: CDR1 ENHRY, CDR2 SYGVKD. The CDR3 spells CATRGQASSEQYF. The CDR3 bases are TGTGCCACCCGGGGACAGGCCTCTTCCGAGCAGTACTTC.

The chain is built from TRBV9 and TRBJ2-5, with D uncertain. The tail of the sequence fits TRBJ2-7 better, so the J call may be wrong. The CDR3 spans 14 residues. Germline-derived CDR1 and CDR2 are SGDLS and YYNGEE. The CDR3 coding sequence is TGTGCCAGCAGCGTAGCCCCCTCCGCCTACGAGCAGTACTTC. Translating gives CASSVAPSAYEQYF.

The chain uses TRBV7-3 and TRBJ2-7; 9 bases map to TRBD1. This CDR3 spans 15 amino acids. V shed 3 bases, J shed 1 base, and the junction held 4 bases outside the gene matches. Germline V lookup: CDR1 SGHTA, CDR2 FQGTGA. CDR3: CASSFGQGISYEQYF. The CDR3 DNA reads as TGTGCCAGCAGCTTCGGACAGGGGATTTCCTACGAGCAGTACTTC.

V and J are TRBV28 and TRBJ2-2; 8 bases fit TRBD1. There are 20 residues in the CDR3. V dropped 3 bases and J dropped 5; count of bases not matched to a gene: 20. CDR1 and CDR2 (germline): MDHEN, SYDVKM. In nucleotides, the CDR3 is TGTGCCAGCAGTTTTTCCTTCTCCGCAGGGGGCGCCTTTAGGACCGGGGAGCTGTTTTTT. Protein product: CASSFSFSAGGAFRTGELFF.

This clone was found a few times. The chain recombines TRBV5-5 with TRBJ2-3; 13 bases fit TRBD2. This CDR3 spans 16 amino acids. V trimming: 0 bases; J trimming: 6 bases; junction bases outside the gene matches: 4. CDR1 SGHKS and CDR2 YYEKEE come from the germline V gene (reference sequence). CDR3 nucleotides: TGTGCCAGCAGCTTGGGACTAGCGGGGGGAATTGATACGCAGTATTTT. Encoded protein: CASSLGLAGGIDTQYF.

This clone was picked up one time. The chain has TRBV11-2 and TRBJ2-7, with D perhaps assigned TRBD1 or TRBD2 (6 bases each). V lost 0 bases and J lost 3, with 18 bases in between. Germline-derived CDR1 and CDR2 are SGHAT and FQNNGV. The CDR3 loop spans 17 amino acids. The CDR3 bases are TGTGCCAGCAGCTTAGATCCGGGGGCGCTTACCAACTACGAGCAGTACTTC. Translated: CASSLDPGALTNYEQYF.

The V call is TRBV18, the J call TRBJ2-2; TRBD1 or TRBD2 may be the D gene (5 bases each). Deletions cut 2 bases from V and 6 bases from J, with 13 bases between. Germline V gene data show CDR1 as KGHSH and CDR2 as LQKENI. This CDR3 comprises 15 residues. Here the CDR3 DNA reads TGTGCCAGCTCACCAGCCGGTGGGGGAGCCGGGGAGCTGTTTTTT. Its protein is CASSPAGGGAGELFF.

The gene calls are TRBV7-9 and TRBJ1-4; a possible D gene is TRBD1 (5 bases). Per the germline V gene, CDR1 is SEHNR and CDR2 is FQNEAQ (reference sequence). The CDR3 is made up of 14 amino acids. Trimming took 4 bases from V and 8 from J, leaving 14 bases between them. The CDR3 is CASSSRRVEEKLFF. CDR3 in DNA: TGTGCCAGCAGCTCCCGCAGGGTCGAAGAAAAACTGTTTTTT.

CDR3 in amino acids: CAIAGGPVYNEQFF. The CDR3 coding sequence is TGTGCAATAGCGGGAGGGCCTGTATACAATGAGCAGTTCTTC. This chain uses TRBV30 with TRBJ2-1; 11 nucleotides agree with TRBD2. The CDR3 length is 14 residues. CDR1 and CDR2 (germline): GTSNPN, SVGIG (reference sequence).

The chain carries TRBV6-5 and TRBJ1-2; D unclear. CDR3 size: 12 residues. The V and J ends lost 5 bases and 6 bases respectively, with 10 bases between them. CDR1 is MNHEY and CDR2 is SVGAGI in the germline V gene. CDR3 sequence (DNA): TGTGCCAGCAGTGAATCCCCCAATGGCTACACCTTC. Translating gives CASSESPNGYTF.

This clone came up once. The CDR3 bases are TGTGCCAGCGTACCCCCCCTAGGGAGGGTCACCGGGGAGCTGTTTTTT. Encoded protein: CASVPPLGRVTGELFF. The chain employs TRBV28 and TRBJ2-2; 7 bases fit TRBD2. The J segment lost 4 bases and the V segment lost 8 bases, leaving 13 bases of the junction unmatched. Germline CDR1 MDHEN, CDR2 SYDVKM. The CDR3 is 16 amino acids.

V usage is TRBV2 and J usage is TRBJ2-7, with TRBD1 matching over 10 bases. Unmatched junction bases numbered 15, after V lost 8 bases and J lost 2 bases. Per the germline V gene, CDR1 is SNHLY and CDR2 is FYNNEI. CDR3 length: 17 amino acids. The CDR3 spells CASELERSGQGTYEQYF. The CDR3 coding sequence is TGTGCCAGCGAACTAGAAAGGTCGGGACAGGGGACCTACGAGCAGTACTTC.

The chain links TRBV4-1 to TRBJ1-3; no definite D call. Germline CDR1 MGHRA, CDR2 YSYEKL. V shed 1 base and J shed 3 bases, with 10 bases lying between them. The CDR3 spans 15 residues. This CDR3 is CASSQGTDLGNTIYF. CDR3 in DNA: TGCGCCAGCAGCCAAGGGACGGATCTTGGAAACACCATATATTTT.

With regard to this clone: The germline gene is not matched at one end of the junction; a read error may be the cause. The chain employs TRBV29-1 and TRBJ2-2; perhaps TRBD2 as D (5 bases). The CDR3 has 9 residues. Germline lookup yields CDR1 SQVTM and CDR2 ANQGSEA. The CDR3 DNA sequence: TGCAGGGAACACCGGGGAGCTGTTTTT. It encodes CREHRGAVF.

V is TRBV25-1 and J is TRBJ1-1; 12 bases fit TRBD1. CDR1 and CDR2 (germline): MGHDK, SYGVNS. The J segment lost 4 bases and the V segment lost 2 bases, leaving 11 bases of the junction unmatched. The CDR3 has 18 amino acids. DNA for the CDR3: TGTGCCAGCAGTGAACAACCGGGACAGGGGGCAGGAGGCACTGAAGCTTTCTTT. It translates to CASSEQPGQGAGGTEAFF.

In DNA form, the CDR3 reads TGTGCCAGCAGTTTATGGGGGACAGTGGATTCGTATAGCAATCAGCCCCAGCATTTT. It yields the protein CASSLWGTVDSYSNQPQHF. This sequence joins TRBV28 and TRBJ1-5, with 7 bases fitting TRBD1. The V segment lost 0 bases and the J segment 0 bases; nucleotides outside the gene matches: 11. Germline V CDR1 and CDR2: MDHEN, SYDVKM. There are 19 residues in the CDR3.

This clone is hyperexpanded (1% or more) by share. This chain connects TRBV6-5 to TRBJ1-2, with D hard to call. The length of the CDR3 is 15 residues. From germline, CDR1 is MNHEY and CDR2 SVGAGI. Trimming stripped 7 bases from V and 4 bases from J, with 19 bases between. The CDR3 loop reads CASTLRAELFYGYTF. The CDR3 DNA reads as TGTGCCAGCACCTTGCGGGCAGAGCTCTTCTATGGCTACACCTTC.

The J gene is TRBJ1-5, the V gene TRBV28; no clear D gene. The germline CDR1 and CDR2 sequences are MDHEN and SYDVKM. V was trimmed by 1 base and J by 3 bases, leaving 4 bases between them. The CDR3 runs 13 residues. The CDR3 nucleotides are TGTGCCAGCAGTTTATTTGACAATCAGCCCCAGCATTTT. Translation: CASSLFDNQPQHF.

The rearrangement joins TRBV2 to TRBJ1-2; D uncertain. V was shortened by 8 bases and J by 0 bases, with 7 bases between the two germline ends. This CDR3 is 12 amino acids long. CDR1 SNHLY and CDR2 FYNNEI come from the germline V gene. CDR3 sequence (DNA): TGTGCCAGCGTTTGGGCTAACTATGGCTACACCTTC. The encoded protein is CASVWANYGYTF.

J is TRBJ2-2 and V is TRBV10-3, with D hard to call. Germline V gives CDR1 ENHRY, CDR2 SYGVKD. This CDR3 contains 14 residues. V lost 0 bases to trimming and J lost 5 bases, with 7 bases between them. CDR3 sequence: CAISESMGTGELFF. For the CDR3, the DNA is TGTGCCATCAGTGAGTCGATGGGGACCGGGGAGCTGTTTTTT.

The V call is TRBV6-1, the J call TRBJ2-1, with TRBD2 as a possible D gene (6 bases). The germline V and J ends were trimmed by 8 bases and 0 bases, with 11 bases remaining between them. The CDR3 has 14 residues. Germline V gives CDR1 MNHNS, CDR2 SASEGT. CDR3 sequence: CASGGENSYNEQFF. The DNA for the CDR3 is TGTGCCAGCGGCGGGGAAAACTCCTACAATGAGCAGTTCTTC.